Listed below are T cell receptor beta chains from one sample, sequenced in a study of memory CD8 T cells in hepatitis C reinfection. The data were produced by immunoSEQ multiplex PCR, yet TCRdb's version contains in-frame clones alone and is incomplete. The profile shows 45,000 to 50,000 clones, about 91% of them singletons. The sequencing input was naive CD8+ T cells sorted from blood. The receptors shown here come from a man between 18 and 35 years old with hepatitis C virus infection. Both conserved end residues are part of each CDR3. The order of the fields is clone size, V gene, D gene, J gene, CDR3 protein, CDR3 DNA. The D gene is left open where the match is weak. Clone size is shown for a subset of rows, as once, few, many or a class of expanded clone.

size: -
V: TRBV19
D: -
J: TRBJ1-5
CDR3: CASSIFETGIIGNQPQHF
DNA: TGTGCCAGTAGTATTTTTGAAACAGGGATTATTGGCAATCAGCCCCAGCATTTT

size: -
V: TRBV5-6
D: TRBD1
J: TRBJ1-6
CDR3: CASSRDRESYNSPLHF
DNA: TGTGCCAGCAGCCGGGACAGGGAATCCTATAATTCACCCCTCCACTTT

size: -
V: TRBV9
D: -
J: TRBJ2-3
CDR3: CASSVGDISTDTQYF
DNA: TGTGCCAGCAGCGTGGGGGACATTAGCACAGATACGCAGTATTTT

size: -
V: TRBV30
D: TRBD1
J: TRBJ2-7
CDR3: CAWSRQGNEQYF
DNA: TGTGCCTGGAGCCGACAGGGGAACGAGCAGTACTTC

size: -
V: TRBV4-1
D: TRBD1
J: TRBJ2-1
CDR3: CASSDGTGDWDEQFF
DNA: TGCGCCAGCAGCGACGGGACAGGGGATTGGGATGAGCAGTTCTTC

size: -
V: TRBV6-6
D: TRBD2
J: TRBJ2-1
CDR3: CASSYSLLAGEHEQFF
DNA: TGTGCCAGCAGTTACTCTTTACTAGCGGGAGAGCATGAGCAGTTCTTC

size: -
V: TRBV11-2
D: TRBD2
J: TRBJ2-5
CDR3: CASSRIAGGQETQYF
DNA: TGTGCCAGCAGCAGGATAGCGGGGGGCCAAGAGACCCAGTACTTC

size: once
V: TRBV29-1
D: TRBD2
J: TRBJ2-5
CDR3: CSVEEFRGGRTQETQYF
DNA: TGCAGCGTTGAAGAATTCCGGGGGGGGCGCACTCAAGAGACCCAGTACTTC

size: -
V: TRBV6-1
D: TRBD1
J: TRBJ1-1
CDR3: CASSLQGSNTEAFF
DNA: TGTGCCAGCAGTCTACAGGGGTCGAACACTGAAGCTTTCTTT

size: -
V: TRBV4-1
D: TRBD2
J: TRBJ2-1
CDR3: CASMGTSGRGEQFF
DNA: TGCGCCAGCATGGGGACTAGCGGACGCGGTGAGCAGTTCTTC

size: -
V: TRBV4-1
D: TRBD2
J: TRBJ2-7
CDR3: CASSPRTGGYYEQYF
DNA: TGCGCCAGCAGCCCAAGAACGGGAGGGTACTACGAGCAGTACTTC

size: -
V: TRBV9
D: -
J: TRBJ1-2
CDR3: CASSAQGWGYTF
DNA: TGTGCCAGCAGCGCCCAGGGTTGGGGCTACACCTTC

size: -
V: TRBV11-3
D: -
J: TRBJ2-5
CDR3: CASSFGHGETQYF
DNA: TGTGCCAGCAGCTTCGGACACGGAGAGACCCAGTACTTC

size: -
V: TRBV5-1
D: -
J: TRBJ2-2
CDR3: CASRWGQENTGELFF
DNA: TGCGCCAGCCGCTGGGGACAAGAAAACACCGGGGAGCTGTTTTTT

size: few
V: TRBV2
D: TRBD1
J: TRBJ1-2
CDR3: CAILQGAVGYTF
DNA: TGTGCCATCCTCCAGGGGGCAGTTGGCTACACCTTC

size: -
V: TRBV19
D: TRBD2
J: TRBJ2-1
CDR3: CASTPGLNSYNEQFF
DNA: TGTGCCAGTACCCCGGGACTAAATTCCTACAATGAGCAGTTCTTC

size: once
V: TRBV5-1
D: -
J: TRBJ2-2
CDR3: CASSLSRSAGELFF
DNA: TGCGCCAGCAGCTTGTCGAGAAGTGCCGGGGAGCTGTTTTTT

size: -
V: TRBV9
D: TRBD2
J: TRBJ2-2
CDR3: CASSVGSGVAGELFF
DNA: TGTGCCAGCAGCGTAGGAAGCGGGGTTGCCGGGGAGCTGTTTTTT

size: few
V: TRBV6-1
D: TRBD1
J: TRBJ1-6
CDR3: CASSTGGWNSPLHF
DNA: TGTGCCAGCAGTACAGGGGGCTGGAACTCACCCCTCCACTTT

size: -
V: TRBV7-6
D: TRBD1
J: TRBJ1-6
CDR3: CASSDVAGGNSPLHF
DNA: TGTGCCAGCAGCGACGTCGCAGGGGGTAATTCACCCCTCCACTTT

size: -
V: TRBV27
D: -
J: TRBJ1-6
CDR3: CASSPGGGVRNSPLHF
DNA: TGTGCCAGCAGTCCCGGAGGGGGGGTACGTAATTCACCCCTCCACTTT

size: once
V: TRBV7-9
D: TRBD1
J: TRBJ2-2
CDR3: CASSEDRGNTGELFF
DNA: TGTGCCAGCAGCGAGGACAGGGGGAACACCGGGGAGCTGTTTTTT